The clone carrying this T cell receptor beta chain was detected a few times. No antigen is known for it. The data stem from a study of cytomegalovirus exposure and HLA in healthy donors. Study-level information: HLA-typed donors contributed approximately 86 million unique TCRs, which were held in an early data release. The Caucasian-associated ancestry cluster held less than 85% of 398 genotyped donors.

Both 60 Vbeta primers and 13 Jbeta primers went into the PCR. Clones were sequenced by immunoSEQ multiplex PCR, and TCRdb holds only the in-frame ones, with some missing. Here the sample spans roughly 100,000 clones, roughly 78% being singletons. Trimming took 1 base from V and 4 from J; bases not matched to a gene: 4. There are 15 residues in the CDR3. Germline V gene sequence: CDR1 MDHEN, CDR2 SYDVKM. Overall study findings and caveats: It has been reported that TCR beta sequences accurately predicted the HLA-A and HLA-B alleles of most subjects. Common viral pathogens (according to a later analysis) appeared linked to several of the most significant clusters.

The sample consisted of PBMCs. The source of this sequence is a woman between 40 and 50 years old in good health and CMV-seronegative. The V call is TRBV28, the J call TRBJ1-1; 9 nucleotides match TRBD1. This chain's CDR3 is CASSLSYRGLTEAFF. The CDR3 nucleotides are TGTGCCAGCAGTTTATCCTACAGGGGGCTCACTGAAGCTTTCTTT.